This TCR beta chain stems from a study of control samples from healthy donors and cancer patients. Profiling relied on immunoSEQ multiplex PCR, and the TCRdb table lists in-frame clones only, not all of them. The profile shows 150,000 to 170,000 clones, around 95% of them singletons. Germline-derived CDR1 and CDR2 are MNHEY and SMNVEV (reference sequence). The CDR3 spans 16 residues. J gave up 2 bases and V 8 bases, and 10 bases lay outside the gene matches. The chain uses TRBV27 and TRBJ2-3; 10 bases agree with TRBD1. This clonotype was sampled from a man aged 35 to 55 in good health. The sequencing sample was made of blood. CDR3 sequence reads: CASRPWGTGDTDTQYF. The CDR3 nucleotides are TGTGCCAGCCGCCCTTGGGGGACAGGGGACACAGATACGCAGTATTTT.